The 23 T cell receptor beta chains below were found in one sample sequenced in a study of cytomegalovirus exposure and HLA in healthy donors. PCR used 60 Vbeta primers and 13 Jbeta primers. Assay used: immunoSEQ multiplex PCR; TCRdb lists only in-frame clones, some missing. The sample's table shows roughly 190,000 clones. Sequencing input: PBMCs. Every receptor here comes from a young woman in good health and CMV-seropositive.

This rearrangement joins TRBV5-1 to TRBJ2-1; 8 bases fit TRBD2. The V gene's germline CDR1 is SGHRS and CDR2 YFSETQ. The CDR3 loop spans 15 amino acids. With 4 bases clipped from V and 6 bases from J, the junction kept 9 bases outside the gene matches. CDR3 sequence: CASSGIGTSGNEQFF. The CDR3 DNA is TGCGCCAGCAGCGGGATCGGAACTAGCGGCAATGAGCAGTTCTTC.

The V call is TRBV30, the J call TRBJ1-6, with 11 bases fitting TRBD1. The germline CDR1 and CDR2 sequences are GTSNPN and SVGIG (reference sequence). After removal of 4 bases from V and 6 bases from J, the junction contained 8 bases not matched to a gene. The CDR3 is 16 residues long. In DNA form, the CDR3 reads TGTGCCTGGAACCTTCCCGGGACAGGGGGTAATTCACCCCTCCACTTT. Its translation: CAWNLPGTGGNSPLHF.

V is TRBV6-5 and J is TRBJ1-2, with 7 bases identical to TRBD1. From germline, CDR1 is MNHEY and CDR2 SVGAGI. V shed 0 bases and J 4 bases; nucleotides not matched to a gene: 8. The CDR3 contains 16 residues. The CDR3 region is CASSYSWVDRSYGYTF. The CDR3 DNA follows: TGTGCCAGCAGTTACTCTTGGGTGGACAGGAGCTATGGCTACACCTTC.

The chain employs TRBV30 and TRBJ2-5, with TRBD1 as a possible D gene (6 bases). Germline assignment: CDR1 GTSNPN and CDR2 SVGIG (reference sequence). CDR3 length: 15 amino acids. The V end was cut by 2 bases, the J end by 11 bases, with 24 bases between. CDR3 sequence reads: CAWSLLGRGRLEQYF. As DNA, the CDR3 is TGTGCCTGGAGTCTCCTGGGCAGGGGTCGGTTAGAGCAGTACTTC.

The genes are TRBV9 and TRBJ2-7, with 7 positions matching TRBD1. CDR3 length: 16 amino acids. V gave up 3 bases and J gave up 7 bases; unmatched junction bases: 16. The germline V gene has CDR1 SGDLS and CDR2 YYNGEE. CDR3 DNA: TGTGCCAGCAGCGAGCGACAGGGTCCTACAGATGGTGAGCAGTACTTC. Protein sequence: CASSERQGPTDGEQYF.

The chain combines TRBV6-5 with TRBJ2-3, with 7 positions matching TRBD1. The germline CDR1 and CDR2 sequences are MNHEY and SVGAGI. J gave up 4 bases and V 7 bases, and 8 bases lay outside the gene matches. The CDR3 has 14 amino acids. CDR3 region: CASMFVQGADTQYF. For the CDR3, the DNA is TGTGCCAGCATGTTCGTTCAGGGGGCAGATACGCAGTATTTT.

The CDR3 reads CASSSSSYNEQFF. The DNA for the CDR3 is TGTGCCAGCAGCTCCTCCTCCTACAATGAGCAGTTCTTC. The chain uses TRBV7-3 and TRBJ2-1; D gene unclear. V dropped 4 bases and J dropped 0 bases, with 4 bases sitting between them. The CDR3 sequence is 13 residues long. Germline loops: CDR1 SGHTA, CDR2 FQGTGA.

This chain connects TRBV4-2 to TRBJ2-7; 10 bases are a match to TRBD2. The CDR3 loop spans 15 amino acids. Germline V gives CDR1 LGHNA, CDR2 YNFKEQ. J was trimmed by 2 bases and V by 0 bases; bases with no gene match: 1. The CDR3 loop is CASSQDTSGTYEQYF. As DNA, the CDR3 is TGTGCCAGCAGCCAAGACACTAGCGGGACCTACGAGCAGTACTTC.

The rearrangement links TRBV11-3 to TRBJ2-5, with TRBD2 matching over 13 bases. J was trimmed by 5 bases and V by 5 bases; bases with no gene match: 5. The V gene's germline CDR1 is SGHNT and CDR2 YENEEA. The CDR3 loop spans 15 amino acids. The CDR3 nucleotides are TGTGCCAGCAGCCGACTAGCGGGGGGCCGGGAGACCCAGTACTTC. It encodes CASSRLAGGRETQYF.

CDR3 residues: CASSPPRGQGVNEQFF. The CDR3 DNA sequence: TGTGCCAGCAGCCCTCCGAGGGGACAGGGGGTCAATGAGCAGTTCTTC. The gene calls are TRBV7-2 and TRBJ2-1; 11 nucleotides agree with TRBD1. Trimming took 5 bases from V and 6 from J; bases not matched to a gene: 9. The CDR3 extends over 16 amino acids. Germline-derived CDR1 and CDR2 are SGHTA and FQGNSA.

The chain combines TRBV7-9 with TRBJ2-5; 14 bases map to TRBD2. The germline gives CDR1 SEHNR, CDR2 FQNEAQ (reference sequence). This CDR3 contains 18 residues. Unmatched junction bases numbered 9, after V lost 1 base and J lost 5 bases. CDR3 sequence: CASSLGATSGGAGETQYF. In DNA form, the CDR3 reads TGTGCCAGCAGCTTAGGGGCGACTAGCGGGGGGGCCGGTGAGACCCAGTACTTC.

V and J are TRBV6-1 and TRBJ2-3; D gene ambiguous. The CDR3 covers 13 residues. From germline, CDR1 is MNHNS and CDR2 SASEGT. V was cut by 0 bases and J by 6 bases, with 7 bases left in between. This CDR3 is CASSEASRDTQYF. The CDR3 DNA is TGTGCCAGCAGTGAAGCTAGTCGCGATACGCAGTATTTT.

The V call is TRBV19, the J call TRBJ2-1, with a tentative D call TRBD2 (5 bases). This CDR3 comprises 15 residues. Germline V lookup: CDR1 LNHDA, CDR2 SQIVND (reference sequence). V lost 1 base to trimming and J lost 5 bases, with 12 bases between them. CDR3: CASSIGGRVNNEQFF. The DNA for the CDR3 is TGTGCCAGTAGTATAGGTGGGAGAGTCAACAATGAGCAGTTCTTC.

J is TRBJ1-2 and V is TRBV6-6; D unclear. This CDR3 is 12 amino acids long. From germline, CDR1 is MNHNY and CDR2 SVGAGI (reference sequence). Trimming took 5 bases from V and 2 from J, leaving 6 bases between them. The CDR3 DNA is TGTGCCAGCAGTCAACAGAACTATGGCTACACCTTC. Protein sequence: CASSQQNYGYTF.

The V and J genes are TRBV19 and TRBJ2-5, with a weak D call TRBD2 (5 bases). CDR1 and CDR2 from the germline V gene are LNHDA and SQIVND (reference sequence). The V gene lost 3 bases and the J gene lost 1 base, with 15 bases spanning the gap. The CDR3 sequence is 16 residues long. The CDR3 region is CASSIQTGNSQETQYF. The CDR3 region has the DNA TGTGCCAGTAGTATTCAGACGGGGAACTCCCAAGAGACCCAGTACTTC.

The chain couples TRBV1 to TRBJ2-5; no check of the table's D call, TRBD2, against the DNA was made. TRBV1 is a recognized pseudogene. This CDR3 has 21 residues. The CDR3 here is CTSSQDDPTPRLAGVVETQYF. The CDR3 nucleotides are TGCACCAGCAGCCAAGATGACCCTACCCCCCGACTAGCGGGAGTTGTAGAGACCCAGTACTTC.

The V gene is TRBV18, the J gene TRBJ1-1, with D hard to call. The CDR3 is 15 residues long. Germline V CDR1 and CDR2: KGHSH, LQKENI. Deletions cut 3 bases from V and 6 bases from J, with 17 bases between. Here the CDR3 reads CASSPGRVDSAEAFF. In DNA, the CDR3 is TGTGCCAGCTCACCGGGGAGGGTCGATTCGGCTGAAGCTTTCTTT.

The chain joins TRBV19 to TRBJ2-2, with 7 bases matching TRBD1. Germline assignment: CDR1 LNHDA and CDR2 SQIVND (reference sequence). The trim removed 10 bases at V and 0 bases at J, leaving 11 bases unmatched. The CDR3 consists of 16 residues. The CDR3 loop reads CATEVNRGTNTGELFF. The CDR3 DNA reads as TGTGCCACCGAGGTAAACAGGGGCACGAACACCGGGGAGCTGTTTTTT. The whole variable domain, remainder taken from reference TRBV19 and TRBJ2-2, is DGGITQSPKYLFRKEGQNVTLSCEQNLNHDAMYWYRQDPGQGLRLIYYSQIVNDFQKGDIAEGYSVSREKKESFPLTVTSAQKNPTAFYLCATEVNRGTNTGELFFGEGSRLTVL.

The chain joins TRBV30 to TRBJ2-7; a possible D gene is TRBD1 (6 bases). Germline V gives CDR1 GTSNPN, CDR2 SVGIG (reference sequence). The CDR3 totals 13 residues. V gave up 0 bases and J gave up 3 bases, with 9 bases separating them. The CDR3 region is CAWSVSGVYEQYF. The CDR3 DNA reads as TGTGCCTGGAGTGTCTCAGGGGTCTACGAGCAGTACTTC.

V and J are TRBV2 and TRBJ1-1; the match to TRBD1 covers 9 bases. The V gene end was trimmed by 6 bases and the J gene end by 4 bases; junction bases not matched to a gene: 3. From germline, CDR1 is SNHLY and CDR2 FYNNEI. This CDR3 contains 13 residues. The CDR3 region has the DNA TGTGCCAGCAGGGAGACAGGGGGCACTGAAGCTTTCTTT. Translating it yields CASRETGGTEAFF. The entire variable domain, with the rest obtained from reference TRBV2 and TRBJ1-1, is as follows: EPEVTQTPSHQVTQMGQEVILRCVPISNHLYFYWYRQILGQKVEFLVSFYNNEISEKSEIFDDQFSVERPDGSNFTLKIRSTKLEDSAMYFCASRETGGTEAFFGQGTRLTVV.

The CDR3: CASSSLPGEGGPDTQYF. CDR3 nucleotide sequence: TGTGCCAGCAGCTCTCTACCCGGGGAGGGAGGACCAGATACGCAGTATTTT. The chain carries TRBV11-3 and TRBJ2-3; the match to TRBD2 covers 7 bases. V dropped 4 bases and J dropped 4; count of bases not matched to a gene: 14. The germline V gene has CDR1 SGHNT and CDR2 YENEEA. The CDR3 extends over 17 amino acids.

A remark on this clone: In this CDR3 the conserved last residue, phenylalanine or tryptophan, is missing, so a read error is likely. The V call is TRBV6-1, the J call TRBJ2-7; 11 bases fit TRBD1. In germline, CDR1 is MNHNS, CDR2 SASEGT. The CDR3 has 15 amino acids. V gave up 1 base and J gave up 3 bases; unmatched junction bases: 2. CDR3 coding DNA: TGTGCCAGCAGTGAAGTTGGGACAGGGGGCTACGAGCAGTACTCC. It encodes CASSEVGTGGYEQYS.

The V gene is TRBV4-2, the J gene TRBJ2-3, with TRBD2 matching 10 bases. V dropped 0 bases and J dropped 3; count of bases not matched to a gene: 6. The CDR3 spans 17 residues. Germline CDR1 is LGHNA and CDR2 is YNFKEQ. This chain's CDR3 is CASSQDVAGGRTDTQYF. CDR3 bases: TGTGCCAGCAGCCAAGACGTAGCGGGGGGCAGGACAGATACGCAGTATTTT.